This T cell receptor (beta chain) was observed in a study of CD8+ T cells in alopecia areata. Treatment indicated: oral pan-JAK inhibitor, 5-10 mg twice daily. Those with alopecia areata gave lesional scalp punch biopsies and peripheral blood. Sorting of PBMCs yielded the CD4+ and CD8+ T cells. Sequencing used cDNA as its template, made by extracting RNA and reverse transcribing it. Data came from immunoSEQ multiplex PCR; TCRdb stores just in-frame clones and leaves some out. The sample includes 190,000 or so clones, under 60% of them seen just once. Only one count was recorded for this clone. The CDR3 covers 15 residues. V lost 3 bases and J lost 3, with 15 bases in between. Germline V gene data show CDR1 as SNHLY and CDR2 as FYNNEI.

This chain links TRBV2 with TRBJ2-7; the D gene is possibly TRBD2 (6 bases). The specimen was CD8+ T cells sorted from blood, collected at week 24, from a patient treated with tofacitinib. The sequence derives from a human donor with alopecia areata. This CDR3 is CASSDWKRASYEQYF. The CDR3 DNA is TGTGCCAGCAGTGACTGGAAGCGGGCCAGCTACGAGCAGTACTTC. The entire variable domain, with the rest obtained from reference TRBV2 and TRBJ2-7, is as follows: EPEVTQTPSHQVTQMGQEVILRCVPISNHLYFYWYRQILGQKVEFLVSFYNNEISEKSEIFDDQFSVERPDGSNFTLKIRSTKLEDSAMYFCASSDWKRASYEQYFGPGTRLTVT.